This TCR beta chain was captured by sequencing in a study of memory CD4+ T cells and cytomegalovirus serostatus. About the research overall: This sample comes from healthy Belgian adults, about nine CMV seropositive, roughly 22 seronegative. Study results and limitations: CMV serostatus prediction reached median AUC about 0.95, or 0.9 with US-trained model. Each of 67 CMV-associated TCRbeta sequences occurred in one to five individuals.

The V and J ends lost 1 base and 0 bases respectively, with 7 bases between them. The CDR3 totals 14 residues. Per the germline V gene, CDR1 is SEHNR and CDR2 is FQNEAQ (reference sequence). Single viable CD3+CD4+CD8-CD45RO+ cells were sorted as the memory CD4+ T cells. CD4+ T cells were isolated by positive magnetic selection. Comments on this clone: The antigen is not known.

Using immunoSEQ multiplex PCR, the repertoire was profiled, and TCRdb retains in-frame clones only, with some absent. The repertoire includes fewer than 50,000 clones, about 82% of them detected once, and 5% to 7% sits in the top ten. This chain joins TRBV7-9 and TRBJ2-7; D is undetermined. Sequencing used memory CD4+ T cells from blood. The receptor comes from an adult in good health and CMV-seronegative. CDR3 sequence (DNA): TGTGCCAGCAGCTTAGGCAGGATCTCCTACGAGCAGTACTTC. It encodes CASSLGRISYEQYF.